This TCR beta chain derives from a study of cytomegalovirus exposure and HLA in healthy donors. Study-level points and caveats: Donor immune exposure was known only as CMV serostatus.

60 Vbeta and 13 Jbeta primers were used in PCR. The method was immunoSEQ multiplex PCR; TCRdb's version includes in-frame clones alone and lacks a portion of them. This sample has over 100,000 clones; around 78% occur once, and the top ten carry 2.5% to 3%. Details on this clone: Its antigen remains unknown.

This CDR3 has 14 amino acids. V was pared by 4 bases and J by 4 bases, with 11 bases between. Germline V gene data show CDR1 as MNHEY and CDR2 as SMNVEV (reference sequence). Sequencing was performed on PBMCs. The receptor's source is a man aged 40-50 years in good health and CMV-seronegative. The chain recombines TRBV27 with TRBJ1-5; tentatively, D is TRBD1 (6 bases). The CDR3: CASSYTGTNQPQHF. The CDR3 coding sequence is TGTGCCAGCAGTTATACAGGGACAAATCAGCCCCAGCATTTT.